One T cell receptor beta chain is described in this entry. Its antigen is not known. These data are taken from a study of shared clonotypes between healthy human individuals. Study-wide results and limits: Between a few donors, naive CD4 clonotypes were shared at a level of about 5%. Estimated clonotype richness was generally higher in naive than memory subsets.

CDR1 SGHTA and CDR2 FQGNSA come from the germline V gene. The length of the CDR3 is 14 residues. Losses at the gene ends were 5 bases for V and 7 bases for J; bases not matched to a gene: 5. The donors were all Caucasian adults (living in Nashville, Tennessee). In replicate PCRs of sorted subsets, approximately 200 ng DNA, about 29,000 T cell genomes, was used. The data were produced by immunoSEQ multiplex PCR, yet TCRdb's version contains in-frame clones alone and is incomplete. The sample carries over 850,000 clones, 75% to 85% recorded once. The sample consisted of memory CD4+ T cells from PBMCs. Subset defined: CD45RA-negative fraction. J is TRBJ2-1 and V is TRBV7-2; 10 bases agree with TRBD2. The source of this sequence is a man aged 18 to 30 in good health. Some clones in this sample may be carry-over from other donors' samples. This CDR3 is CASSQTSGWNEQFF. DNA for the CDR3: TGTGCCAGCAGCCAGACTAGCGGGTGGAATGAGCAGTTCTTC.